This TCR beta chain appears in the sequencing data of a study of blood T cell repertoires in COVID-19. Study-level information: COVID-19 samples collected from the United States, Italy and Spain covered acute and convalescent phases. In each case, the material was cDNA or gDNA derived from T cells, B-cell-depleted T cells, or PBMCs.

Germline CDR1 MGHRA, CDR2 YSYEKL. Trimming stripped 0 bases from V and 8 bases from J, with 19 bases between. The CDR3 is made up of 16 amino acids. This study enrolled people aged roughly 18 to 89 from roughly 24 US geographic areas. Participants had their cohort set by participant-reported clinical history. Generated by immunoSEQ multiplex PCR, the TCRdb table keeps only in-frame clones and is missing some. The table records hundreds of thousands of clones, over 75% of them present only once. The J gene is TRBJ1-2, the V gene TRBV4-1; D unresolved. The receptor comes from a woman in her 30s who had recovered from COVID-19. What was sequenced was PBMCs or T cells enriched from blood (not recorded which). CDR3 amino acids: CASSQDPGQVSEGYTF. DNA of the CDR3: TGCGCCAGCAGCCAAGATCCTGGGCAGGTATCGGAAGGCTACACCTTC.